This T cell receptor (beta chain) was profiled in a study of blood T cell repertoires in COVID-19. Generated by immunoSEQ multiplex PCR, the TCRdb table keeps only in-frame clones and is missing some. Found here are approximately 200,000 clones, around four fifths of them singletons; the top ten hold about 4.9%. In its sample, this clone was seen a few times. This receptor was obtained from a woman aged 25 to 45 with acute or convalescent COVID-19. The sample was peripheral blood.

The CDR3: CASSAVNTEAFF. The CDR3 DNA is TGTGCCAGCAGTGCAGTGAACACTGAAGCTTTCTTT. V is TRBV28 and J is TRBJ1-1; no clear D gene. Germline V CDR1 and CDR2: MDHEN, SYDVKM. CDR3 length equals 12 residues. V gave up 5 bases and J gave up 0 bases, with 4 bases separating them.